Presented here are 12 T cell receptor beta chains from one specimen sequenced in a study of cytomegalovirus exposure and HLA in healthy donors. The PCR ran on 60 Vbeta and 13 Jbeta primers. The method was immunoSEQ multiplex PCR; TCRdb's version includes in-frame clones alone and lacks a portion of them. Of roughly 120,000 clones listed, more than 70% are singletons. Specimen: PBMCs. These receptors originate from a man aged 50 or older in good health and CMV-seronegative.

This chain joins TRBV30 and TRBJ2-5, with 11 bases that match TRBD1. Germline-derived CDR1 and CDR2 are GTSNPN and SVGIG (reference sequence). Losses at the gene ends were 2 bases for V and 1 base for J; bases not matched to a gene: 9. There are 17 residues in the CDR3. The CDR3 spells CAWSITRGTGGQETQYF. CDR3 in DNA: TGTGCCTGGAGTATAACCCGGGGGACAGGGGGCCAAGAGACCCAGTACTTC.

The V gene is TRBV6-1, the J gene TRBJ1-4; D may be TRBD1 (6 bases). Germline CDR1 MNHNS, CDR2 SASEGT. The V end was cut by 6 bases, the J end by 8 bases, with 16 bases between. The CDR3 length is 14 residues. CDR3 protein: CASRQGRSSEKLFF. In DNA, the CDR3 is TGTGCCAGCAGACAGGGACGGTCGTCGGAAAAACTGTTTTTT.

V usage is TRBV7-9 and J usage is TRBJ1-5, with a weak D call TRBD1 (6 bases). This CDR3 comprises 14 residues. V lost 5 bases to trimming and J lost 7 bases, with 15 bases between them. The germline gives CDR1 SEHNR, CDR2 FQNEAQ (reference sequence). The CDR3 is CASSQGRGSQPQHF. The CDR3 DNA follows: TGTGCCAGCAGCCAGGGGCGAGGCAGCCAGCCCCAGCATTTT.

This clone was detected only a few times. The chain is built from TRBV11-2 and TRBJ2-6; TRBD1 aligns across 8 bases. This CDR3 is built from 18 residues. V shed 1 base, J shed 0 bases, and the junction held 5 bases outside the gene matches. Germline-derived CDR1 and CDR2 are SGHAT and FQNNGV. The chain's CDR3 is CASSLVGQGFSGANVLTF. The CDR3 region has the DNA TGTGCCAGCAGCTTAGTAGGACAGGGCTTCTCTGGGGCCAACGTCCTGACTTTC.

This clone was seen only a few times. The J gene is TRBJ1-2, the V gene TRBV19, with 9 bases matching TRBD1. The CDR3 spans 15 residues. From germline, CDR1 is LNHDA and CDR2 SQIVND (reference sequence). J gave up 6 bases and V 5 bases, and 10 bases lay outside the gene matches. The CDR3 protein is CASSPPPTGGNGYTF. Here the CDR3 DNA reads TGTGCCAGTAGTCCACCCCCGACAGGGGGGAATGGCTACACCTTC.

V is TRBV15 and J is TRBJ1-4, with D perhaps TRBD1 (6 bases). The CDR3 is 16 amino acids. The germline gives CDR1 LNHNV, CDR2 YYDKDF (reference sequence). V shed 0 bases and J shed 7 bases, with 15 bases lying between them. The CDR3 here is CATSRETAGAGEKLFF. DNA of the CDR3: TGTGCCACCAGCAGAGAAACGGCAGGGGCGGGTGAAAAACTGTTTTTT.

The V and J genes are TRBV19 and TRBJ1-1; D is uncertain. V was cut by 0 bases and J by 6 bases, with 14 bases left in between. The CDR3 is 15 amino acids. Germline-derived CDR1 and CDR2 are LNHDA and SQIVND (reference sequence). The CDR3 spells CASSIDQAQSPEAFF. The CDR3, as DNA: TGTGCCAGTAGTATAGATCAGGCCCAATCGCCTGAAGCTTTCTTT.

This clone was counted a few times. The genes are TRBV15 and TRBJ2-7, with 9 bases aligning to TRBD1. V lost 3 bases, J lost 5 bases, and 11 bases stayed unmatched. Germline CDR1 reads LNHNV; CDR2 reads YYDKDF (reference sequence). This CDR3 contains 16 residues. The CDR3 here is CATSSNIQGANNEQYF. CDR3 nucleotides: TGTGCCACCAGCAGCAACATACAGGGGGCGAATAACGAGCAGTACTTC.

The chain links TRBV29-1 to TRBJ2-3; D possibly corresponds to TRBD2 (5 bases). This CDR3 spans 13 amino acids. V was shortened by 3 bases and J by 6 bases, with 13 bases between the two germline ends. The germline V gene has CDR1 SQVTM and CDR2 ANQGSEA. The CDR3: CSVEGSSPDTQYF. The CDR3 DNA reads TGCAGCGTTGAGGGGAGCTCTCCGGATACGCAGTATTTT.

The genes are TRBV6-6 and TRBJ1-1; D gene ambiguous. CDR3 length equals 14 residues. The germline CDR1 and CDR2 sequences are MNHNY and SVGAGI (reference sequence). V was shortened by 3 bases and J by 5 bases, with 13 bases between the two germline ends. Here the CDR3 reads CASSYPPTRTEAFF. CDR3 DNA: TGTGCCAGCAGTTATCCTCCGACGAGGACTGAAGCTTTCTTT.

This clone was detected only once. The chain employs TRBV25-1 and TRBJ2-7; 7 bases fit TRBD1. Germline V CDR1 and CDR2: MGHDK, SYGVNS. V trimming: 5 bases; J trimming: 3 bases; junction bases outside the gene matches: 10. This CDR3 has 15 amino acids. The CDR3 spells CASSTTRGQNYEQYF. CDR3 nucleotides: TGTGCCAGCAGTACGACTCGGGGACAGAACTACGAGCAGTACTTC.

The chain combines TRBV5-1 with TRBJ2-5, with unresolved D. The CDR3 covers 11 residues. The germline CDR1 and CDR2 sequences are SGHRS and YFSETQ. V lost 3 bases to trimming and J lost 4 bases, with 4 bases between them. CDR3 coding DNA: TGCGCCAGCAGCTCACTAGAGACCCAGTACTTC. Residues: CASSSLETQYF.